The TCR beta chain described here comes from a study of blood T cell repertoires in COVID-19 (dated by TCRdb to 2018 to 2020). For the wider study: Collaborator samples came from the United States, Italy and Spain and covered acute and convalescent phases of COVID-19. The repertoires were made available in a free public database intended to serve as a resource for research on the immune response to SARS-CoV-2. The samples were drawn from two sources: the first 160 participants of the ongoing ImmuneRACE study, and 950 to 1,500 subjects contributed by 6 global collaborators. Where HLA class I and class II types were available, the types were taken from metadata supplied by the sample provider, not from assay-based typing. Nearly every sample came with metadata listing a de-identified subject ID, COVID-19 status, age in years and sex. The prospective study material was composed of cDNA or gDNA derived from T cells, B-cell-depleted T cells, or PBMCs. Deeply sampled blood TCRbeta repertoires from subjects exposed to, actively infected with, or recovered from COVID-19 were included in the dataset.

The germline V gene yields SGHRS for CDR1 and YFSETQ for CDR2. The junction carries 14 bases between V and J, which are trimmed by 4 bases and 4 bases respectively. The CDR3 runs 15 amino acids, cysteine and phenylalanine included. Only the CDR3 portion is preserved as DNA: 45 bases, with reading frame beginning at the first base. Each collaborating institution followed its own protocols to collect whole blood in K2EDTA tubes. For TCRbeta analysis, collaborators shipped samples in one of three forms: frozen whole blood, isolated PBMCs, or DNA extracted from either of those sample types. The study at large found these results: The amount of clinical and demographic metadata varied by source and participant and was provided uncurated.

TCRbeta CDR3 regions were amplified from genomic DNA by means of the immunoSEQ Assay, a bias-controlled multiplex PCR. Per the authors' processing: The number of nucleated cells in each sample was estimated from the amplification of reference gene primers within the assay. Sequence reads were collapsed and filtered to measure the absolute abundance of every unique TCRbeta CDR3 rearrangement. For each sample, productive Simpson clonality was calculated by taking the square root of Simpson's diversity index across productive rearrangements. Not all clones reach the TCRdb copy of this immuneACCESS table, which keeps in-frame sequences only. Checked studies attribute under half of the gap to unresolved V genes and leave the rest unexplained. V, J and clone size were drawn from that table, and D and trimming were deduced from the DNA. The sample profile shows under 100,000 clones; about 87% of them were found once. The ten top clones hold 4.6% of the sample.

The sample holds one count of this clone. What antigen it recognizes has not been identified. Qualities for individual bases were not recorded, and no much larger clone is one base off. Sequenced: peripheral blood. The receptor chain draws on TRBV5-1 and TRBJ1-4; perhaps TRBD1 is the D gene, with 6 bases matching. The receptor was derived from a man over 45 with active COVID-19. The CDR3 protein sequence reads: CASSIGQTINEKLFF. DNA sequence: TGCGCCAGCAGCATAGGACAGACAATTAATGAAAAACTGTTTTTT. The variable domain in full, with residues beyond the CDR3 obtained from the reference TRBV5-1 and TRBJ1-4 genes, is KAGVTQTPRYLIKTRGQQVTLSCSPISGHRSVSWYQQTPGQGLQFLFEYFSETQRNKGNFPGRFSGRQFSNSRSEMNVSTLELGDSALYLCASSIGQTINEKLFFGSGTQLSVL.